This entry lists 20 T cell receptor beta chains sequenced from one sample in a study of blood T cell repertoires in COVID-19. Clones were read by immunoSEQ multiplex PCR, and TCRdb kept only the in-frame ones, dropping some. Among approximately 190,000 clones listed, 65% to 85% were seen once. Sequencing used PBMCs or T cells enriched from blood (not recorded which). These receptors were taken from a woman aged 25 to 39 who had been exposed to COVID-19.

Only one count was recorded for this clone. V and J are TRBV7-2 and TRBJ2-1; 8 nucleotides line up with TRBD1. After removal of 2 bases from V and 8 bases from J, the junction contained 8 bases not matched to a gene. Germline values: CDR1 SGHTA, CDR2 FQGNSA. The CDR3 is 15 amino acids. The CDR3 region is CASSLNSGGAYEQFF. The CDR3 bases are TGTGCCAGCAGCTTAAATTCAGGGGGCGCGTATGAGCAGTTCTTC.

V and J are TRBV27 and TRBJ1-2; 9 bases align to TRBD1. Germline V gives CDR1 MNHEY, CDR2 SMNVEV (reference sequence). Losses at the gene ends were 2 bases for V and 7 bases for J; bases not matched to a gene: 2. CDR3 size: 13 residues. The CDR3, as DNA: TGTGCCAGCAGTTTACGGACAGGGGCTGGCTACACCTTC. Its translation is CASSLRTGAGYTF.

The J gene is TRBJ2-7, the V gene TRBV7-2; the D gene is possibly TRBD1 (5 bases). V lost 6 bases and J 7 bases, leaving 16 bases between the germline ends. The CDR3 totals 13 residues. Germline-derived CDR1 and CDR2 are SGHTA and FQGNSA. The CDR3 spells CASSVQGSREQYF. The CDR3 DNA reads as TGTGCCAGCAGTGTTCAGGGTTCCCGGGAGCAGTACTTC.

V is TRBV4-1 and J is TRBJ2-5, with TRBD2 matching 8 bases. Germline V CDR1 and CDR2: MGHRA, YSYEKL. This CDR3 region has 15 residues. V lost 4 bases, J lost 1 base, and 5 bases stayed unmatched. The CDR3 reads CASSPRAGGQETQYF. The CDR3 bases are TGCGCCAGCAGCCCCCGGGCGGGGGGCCAAGAGACCCAGTACTTC.

The genes are TRBV12-5 and TRBJ2-1; perhaps TRBD2 as D (5 bases). Germline loops: CDR1 LGHNT, CDR2 FRNRAP. Trimming shortened V by 6 bases and J by 0 bases, and 9 bases separated the two germline ends. The CDR3 has 14 amino acids. The CDR3 bases are TGTGCTAGTGGCGAGGGAAGCTCCTACAATGAGCAGTTCTTC. This translates into CASGEGSSYNEQFF.

The chain couples TRBV3-1 (or the pseudogene TRBV3-2) to TRBJ1-1; 8 bases are shared with TRBD1. The CDR3 extends over 14 amino acids. The V gene's germline CDR1 is LGHDT and CDR2 YNNKEL (reference sequence). V was clipped by 4 bases and J by 2 bases; unmatched bases: 3. The CDR3 DNA is TGTGCCAGCAGCCCTACAGGGGGAAACACTGAAGCTTTCTTT. It specifies CASSPTGGNTEAFF.

V usage is TRBV23-1 and J usage is TRBJ2-5, with D possibly TRBD1 on 5 matching bases. TRBV23-1 is an open reading frame, and its role is uncertain. Trimming left V 8 bases short and J 3 bases short, with 19 bases between. CDR3 size: 15 residues. The CDR3 coding sequence is TGCGCCAGCGCAATTTGTTGGGGCAGGGAAGAGACCCAGTACTTC. Amino acids: CASAICWGREETQYF.

This chain links TRBV9 with TRBJ2-3, with D unclear. V was shortened by 3 bases and J by 6 bases, with 14 bases between the two germline ends. This CDR3 contains 14 residues. Germline CDR1 and CDR2: SGDLS and YYNGEE. CDR3 protein: CASSANRVADTQYF. CDR3 coding DNA: TGTGCCAGCAGCGCGAACCGGGTGGCGGATACGCAGTATTTT.

The genes are TRBV14 and TRBJ2-7; a weak D match, TRBD1 (6 bases). V shed 4 bases and J shed 2 bases, with 9 bases lying between them. The germline V gene encodes CDR1 SGHDN and CDR2 FVKESK. There are 13 residues in the CDR3. The CDR3 region is CASSRDITYEQYF. In DNA, the CDR3 is TGTGCCAGCAGCCGGGACATTACCTACGAGCAGTACTTC.

This clone showed up just once. V and J are TRBV2 and TRBJ2-5; 7 bases are shared with TRBD1. The CDR3 totals 15 residues. Per the germline V gene, CDR1 is SNHLY and CDR2 is FYNNEI. J was trimmed by 5 bases and V by 0 bases; bases with no gene match: 6. The CDR3 loop is CASSEAQGVGETQYF. CDR3 DNA: TGTGCCAGCAGTGAAGCGCAGGGGGTAGGGGAGACCCAGTACTTC.

In its sample, this clone was seen a few times. The J gene is TRBJ2-3, the V gene TRBV24-1; 8 bases fit TRBD2. The CDR3 is made up of 16 amino acids. Germline CDR1 reads KGHDR; CDR2 reads SFDVKD. The V gene end was trimmed by 2 bases and the J gene end by 6 bases; junction bases not matched to a gene: 9. CDR3 loop: CATSDSGSGVRDTQYF. The CDR3, as DNA: TGTGCCACCAGTGATTCTGGTAGCGGGGTCAGGGATACGCAGTATTTT.

V usage is TRBV30 and J usage is TRBJ2-1; 15 nucleotides align to TRBD2. V was pared by 5 bases and J by 7 bases, with 6 bases of the junction left unmatched. CDR1 GTSNPN and CDR2 SVGIG come from the germline V gene (reference sequence). The CDR3 has 15 residues. The CDR3 loop is CAWGGLAGGRNEQFF. CDR3 DNA sequence: TGTGCCTGGGGTGGACTAGCGGGGGGGCGGAATGAGCAGTTCTTC. The full variable domain, rest sourced from reference TRBV30 and TRBJ2-1, is SQTIHQWPATLVQPVGSPLSLECTVEGTSNPNLYWYRQAAGRGLQLLFYSVGIGQISSEVPQNLSASRPQDRQFILSSKKLLLSDSGFYLCAWGGLAGGRNEQFFGPGTRLTVL.

Only a few counts were recorded for this clone. The chain has TRBV9 and TRBJ2-7; 7 bases are a match to TRBD2. From germline, CDR1 is SGDLS and CDR2 YYNGEE. V was clipped by 3 bases and J by 9 bases; unmatched bases: 9. The length of the CDR3 is 13 residues. This CDR3 is CASSGGGTTGQYF. CDR3 DNA sequence: TGTGCCAGCAGCGGGGGGGGTACTACCGGGCAGTACTTC.

This chain connects TRBV15 to TRBJ2-7, with 10 bases matching TRBD2. With 4 bases clipped from V and 2 bases from J, the junction kept 5 bases outside the gene matches. Germline CDR1 and CDR2: LNHNV and YYDKDF (reference sequence). The CDR3 is made up of 15 amino acids. In DNA form, the CDR3 reads TGTGCCACCAGCAACGTCCTAGCGGGGGCCTACGAGCAGTACTTC. Translating gives CATSNVLAGAYEQYF.

The chain employs TRBV27 and TRBJ1-5, with D possibly matching TRBD1 (5 bases). Trimming took off 2 bases at V and 1 base at J, with 9 bases between the two ends. The CDR3 sequence is 15 residues long. Per the germline V gene, CDR1 is MNHEY and CDR2 is SMNVEV (reference sequence). CDR3 in amino acids: CASSLQRQSNQPQHF. As DNA, the CDR3 is TGTGCCAGCAGTTTACAGCGACAGAGCAATCAGCCCCAGCATTTT.

This clone was counted once. The V and J genes are TRBV6-6 and TRBJ2-2; D unresolved. This CDR3 spans 13 amino acids. Germline V gene lookup returns CDR1 MNHNY and CDR2 SVGAGI (reference sequence). Trimming took 7 bases from V and 5 from J, leaving 11 bases between them. The CDR3 protein is CASIRSGTGELFF. The CDR3 DNA sequence: TGTGCCAGCATCCGGAGTGGGACCGGGGAGCTGTTTTTT.

V gene TRBV5-5 combines with J gene TRBJ2-1, with TRBD1 as a possible D gene (5 bases). CDR1 and CDR2 (germline): SGHKS, YYEKEE (reference sequence). This CDR3 region has 14 residues. The V and J ends lost 0 bases and 8 bases respectively, with 12 bases between them. CDR3 nucleotides: TGTGCCAGCAGCTTGGATCCGGACATAGATGAGCAGTTCTTC. This codes for CASSLDPDIDEQFF.

This rearrangement joins TRBV7-3 to TRBJ2-2; no clear D gene. The V and J ends lost 1 base and 6 bases respectively, with 6 bases between them. CDR1 and CDR2 from the germline V gene are SGHTA and FQGTGA. CDR3 length equals 13 residues. CDR3 protein: CASSLIQPGELFF. DNA for the CDR3: TGTGCCAGCAGCTTAATACAGCCCGGGGAGCTGTTTTTT.

The gene calls are TRBV5-4 and TRBJ1-2; 10 positions match TRBD1. Germline V CDR1 and CDR2: SGHNT, YYREEE (reference sequence). The V and J ends lost 5 bases and 3 bases, in that order; junction bases with no gene match: 10. This CDR3 spans 16 amino acids. CDR3 protein: CASRGHRTGGDYGYTF. Here the CDR3 DNA reads TGTGCCAGCAGGGGACACAGGACAGGGGGTGACTATGGCTACACCTTC.

CDR3 DNA: TGTGCCAGCAGGAGCGGGGGGGCCTACAATGAGCAGTTCTTC. This gives the protein CASRSGGAYNEQFF. The chain links TRBV6-4 to TRBJ2-1; 10 bases agree with TRBD2. CDR1 is MRHNA and CDR2 is SNTAGT in the germline V gene. This CDR3 contains 14 residues. J lost 2 bases, V lost 6 bases, and 1 base had no gene match.